The next 29 T cell receptor beta chains were all read from a single sample in a study of shared clonotypes between healthy human individuals. Positively selected for CCR7, the CD45RO-negative cells used as naive CD8 cells excluded terminally differentiated effector memory CD45RA+ cells. The repertoire was sequenced with immunoSEQ multiplex PCR; TCRdb's copy has only in-frame clones and lacks some. The profile covers about 600,000 clones, with 95% to 96% appearing a single time and less than 0.13% taken by the ten largest. The sequencing sample was made of naive CD8+ T cells sorted from blood. The receptors derive from a woman aged 30 to 39 in good health.

V is TRBV28 and J is TRBJ1-2; D is possibly TRBD1 (5 bases). The germline gives CDR1 MDHEN, CDR2 SYDVKM. This CDR3 has 13 amino acids. Trimming stripped 5 bases from V and 6 bases from J, with 13 bases between. In nucleotides, the CDR3 is TGTGCCAGCAGTCCCGACAGTCCCCATGGCTACACCTTC. Translation: CASSPDSPHGYTF.

The rearrangement links TRBV6-6 to TRBJ1-5; no definite D call. Germline values: CDR1 MNHNY, CDR2 SVGAGI (reference sequence). Trimming took off 0 bases at V and 0 bases at J, with 6 bases between the two ends. This CDR3 contains 15 residues. The CDR3 region has the DNA TGTGCCAGCAGTTACTCATCCAATAGCAATCAGCCCCAGCATTTT. This codes for CASSYSSNSNQPQHF.

The rearrangement links TRBV27 to TRBJ2-7; D perhaps matches TRBD2 (6 bases). The CDR3 spans 13 residues. Trimming took off 6 bases at V and 4 bases at J, with 13 bases between the two ends. From germline, CDR1 is MNHEY and CDR2 SMNVEV (reference sequence). CDR3 bases: TGTGCCAGCAGCGGGACTTCAAATTACGAGCAGTACTTC. Encoded protein: CASSGTSNYEQYF.

This chain's CDR3 is CSVSTDTQYF. The CDR3 DNA reads TGCAGCGTAAGCACAGATACGCAGTATTTT. This chain connects TRBV29-1 to TRBJ2-3, with D hard to call. The V end lost 6 bases, the J end lost 0 bases, and 1 base lay between the germline ends. The CDR3 is made up of 10 amino acids. The V gene's germline CDR1 is SQVTM and CDR2 ANQGSEA.

V and J are TRBV27 and TRBJ1-2, with 8 bases aligning to TRBD1. Losses at the gene ends were 3 bases for V and 4 bases for J; bases not matched to a gene: 10. The length of the CDR3 is 16 residues. Germline loops: CDR1 MNHEY, CDR2 SMNVEV (reference sequence). The CDR3 here is CASSFARGPSLYGYTF. The CDR3 DNA follows: TGTGCCAGCAGTTTCGCCAGGGGGCCGTCCCTCTATGGCTACACCTTC.

This clone was picked up one time. The chain links TRBV28 to TRBJ2-3; 10 bases align to TRBD2. V was pared by 6 bases and J by 2 bases, with 8 bases of the junction left unmatched. The CDR3 runs 16 residues. Germline CDR1 MDHEN, CDR2 SYDVKM. The CDR3 DNA reads as TGTGCCAGCAGCCTCTTAGCGGGAGGACACACAGATACGCAGTATTTT. As protein: CASSLLAGGHTDTQYF.

J is TRBJ2-7 and V is TRBV7-9; TRBD2 is a possible D gene (6 bases). Germline CDR1 reads SEHNR; CDR2 reads FQNEAQ (reference sequence). Trimming shortened V by 0 bases and J by 4 bases, and 19 bases separated the two germline ends. The CDR3 is made up of 17 amino acids. CDR3 in amino acids: CASSLAPGGKFRYEQYF. The CDR3 DNA is TGTGCCAGCAGCTTAGCGCCGGGCGGGAAATTCAGGTACGAGCAGTACTTC. Variable domain in full (rest from reference TRBV7-9 and TRBJ2-7): DTGVSQNPRHKITKRGQNVTFRCDPISEHNRLYWYRQTLGQGPEFLTYFQNEAQLEKSRLLSDRFSAERPKGSFSTLEIQRTEQGDSAMYLCASSLAPGGKFRYEQYFGPGTRLTVT.

In its sample, this clone was seen once. V gene TRBV27 combines with J gene TRBJ2-7; D assignment may be TRBD1 or TRBD2 (5 bases each). The V gene lost 5 bases and the J gene lost 2 bases, with 19 bases spanning the gap. Germline V gene data show CDR1 as MNHEY and CDR2 as SMNVEV (reference sequence). This CDR3 is 16 amino acids long. Here the CDR3 reads CASSPGIGTAAYEQYF. The CDR3 DNA reads TGTGCCAGCAGTCCAGGGATTGGGACGGCTGCCTACGAGCAGTACTTC.

Points on this clone: One junction end disagrees with the germline gene, perhaps due to a read error. This chain uses TRBV28 with TRBJ2-7; D call uncertain. This CDR3 spans 14 amino acids. Germline CDR1 reads MDHEN; CDR2 reads SYDVKM. CDR3 protein: CASGLGSNPYEQYF. In nucleotides, the CDR3 is TGTGCCAGCGGTTTAGGTTCTAACCCCTACGAGCAGTACTTC. The whole variable domain, filled in from reference TRBV28 and TRBJ2-7, reads DVKVTQSSRYLVKRTGEKVFLECVQDMDHENMFWYRQDPGLGLRLIYFSYDVKMKEKGDIPEGYSVSREKKERFSLILESASTNQTSMYLCASGLGSNPYEQYFGPGTRLTVT.

The chain uses TRBV10-2 and TRBJ2-3; TRBD1 or TRBD2 may be the D gene (5 bases each). CDR1 WSHSY and CDR2 SAAADI come from the germline V gene. This CDR3 is 10 amino acids long. Trimming took 10 bases from V and 6 from J, leaving 8 bases between them. CDR3 protein: CATEGDTQYF. The CDR3 DNA reads as TGCGCCACAGAGGGGGATACGCAGTATTTT.

This chain joins TRBV6-1 and TRBJ2-7; 12 positions agree with TRBD2. The CDR3 loop spans 18 amino acids. J lost 2 bases, V lost 4 bases, and 12 bases had no gene match. Germline CDR1 is MNHNS and CDR2 is SASEGT. Here the CDR3 reads CASSAGTSGYFTPYEQYF. The CDR3, as DNA: TGTGCCAGCAGTGCCGGGACTAGCGGGTATTTTACTCCCTACGAGCAGTACTTC.

The chain carries TRBV27 and TRBJ2-3; no reliable D call. The V gene lost 5 bases and the J gene lost 0 bases, with 9 bases spanning the gap. In germline, CDR1 is MNHEY, CDR2 SMNVEV (reference sequence). This CDR3 has 14 residues. The CDR3 bases are TGTGCCAGCAGTCTGCGCGGAAGCACAGATACGCAGTATTTT. Its protein product is CASSLRGSTDTQYF.

The V and J genes are TRBV10-1 and TRBJ2-7; D is uncertain. The germline V gene has CDR1 WNHNN and CDR2 SYGVQD (reference sequence). The length of the CDR3 is 15 residues. Trimming removed 4 bases at V and 2 bases at J, with 15 bases between. The chain's CDR3 is CASSVFLGLAYEQYF. The CDR3 bases are TGCGCCAGCAGTGTTTTCTTAGGGCTGGCCTACGAGCAGTACTTC.

The V gene is TRBV6-1, the J gene TRBJ1-1, with no clear D. CDR1 is MNHNS, CDR2 SASEGT, per germline. The CDR3 is 13 amino acids. V lost 8 bases and J 0 bases, leaving 10 bases between the germline ends. CDR3 DNA sequence: TGTGCCAGCCAACCGGTGATGAACACTGAAGCTTTCTTT. Its translation: CASQPVMNTEAFF.

The chain couples TRBV9 to TRBJ2-7, with 7 nucleotides matching TRBD1. V gave up 4 bases and J gave up 7 bases; unmatched junction bases: 11. Germline V gene data show CDR1 as SGDLS and CDR2 as YYNGEE. This CDR3 is built from 14 residues. The CDR3: CASSSSDRAGEQYF. The CDR3 DNA follows: TGTGCCAGCAGCTCCTCCGACAGGGCCGGGGAGCAGTACTTC.

In its sample, this clone was seen a few times. The chain uses TRBV27 and TRBJ1-5, with D perhaps TRBD1 (6 bases). CDR1 and CDR2 (germline): MNHEY, SMNVEV (reference sequence). V lost 2 bases to trimming and J lost 0 bases, with 8 bases between them. This CDR3 region has 15 residues. The CDR3 loop reads CASSLRGYSNQPQHF. The CDR3 DNA sequence: TGTGCCAGCAGTTTAAGGGGGTATAGCAATCAGCCCCAGCATTTT.

The genes are TRBV27 and TRBJ2-4, with a possible D match to TRBD1 (6 bases). The V end lost 1 base, the J end lost 2 bases, and 9 bases lay between the germline ends. Germline V gene sequence: CDR1 MNHEY, CDR2 SMNVEV (reference sequence). This CDR3 region has 15 residues. The CDR3 nucleotides are TGTGCCAGCAGTTTATTTCAGGGGCCCAAAAACATTCAGTACTTC. This codes for CASSLFQGPKNIQYF.

The genes are TRBV29-1 and TRBJ2-2; the match to TRBD2 covers 7 bases. Germline V gene data show CDR1 as SQVTM and CDR2 as ANQGSEA. V was pared by 3 bases and J by 2 bases, with 9 bases of the junction left unmatched. This CDR3 comprises 16 residues. CDR3 sequence (DNA): TGCAGCGTTGATCTTGGCGGGAGCCTCAACACCGGGGAGCTGTTTTTT. This sequence encodes CSVDLGGSLNTGELFF.

This rearrangement joins TRBV13 to TRBJ2-1; TRBD2 might be the D (6 bases). Germline lookup yields CDR1 PRHDT and CDR2 FYEKMQ (reference sequence). Trimming shortened V by 0 bases and J by 6 bases, and 6 bases separated the two germline ends. The CDR3 extends over 13 amino acids. The CDR3 DNA reads as TGTGCCAGCAGCTTAGGGCGGGGCAATGAGCAGTTCTTC. It encodes CASSLGRGNEQFF. Full variable domain (remainder filled in from reference TRBV13 and TRBJ2-1): AAGVIQSPRHLIKEKRETATLKCYPIPRHDTVYWYQQGPGQDPQFLISFYEKMQSDKGSIPDRFSAQQFSDYHSELNMSSLELGDSALYFCASSLGRGNEQFFGPGTRLTVL.

This clone appeared once. The gene calls are TRBV30 and TRBJ1-2, with D maybe TRBD1 (5 bases). The CDR3 is 17 residues long. Germline V gene lookup returns CDR1 GTSNPN and CDR2 SVGIG (reference sequence). With 4 bases removed from V and 3 bases from J, the gap between germline ends came to 24 bases. CDR3 sequence (DNA): TGTGCCTGGAAGTCGTCCCCCTGGGACCCGAAGGACTATGGCTACACCTTC. It translates to CAWKSSPWDPKDYGYTF. Looking up the rest from reference TRBV30 and TRBJ1-2 gives the full variable domain: SQTIHQWPATLVQPVGSPLSLECTVEGTSNPNLYWYRQAAGRGLQLLFYSVGIGQISSEVPQNLSASRPQDRQFILSSKKLLLSDSGFYLCAWKSSPWDPKDYGYTFGSGTRLTVV.

The chain joins TRBV6-5 to TRBJ2-1, with D uncertain. Trimming left V 3 bases short and J 7 bases short, with 10 bases between. This CDR3 comprises 13 residues. From germline, CDR1 is MNHEY and CDR2 SVGAGI. CDR3 region: CASSYGPQNEQFF. In DNA, the CDR3 is TGTGCCAGCAGTTATGGACCTCAAAATGAGCAGTTCTTC.

The chain has TRBV6-5 and TRBJ2-2; D is uncertain. Trimming took off 6 bases at V and 6 bases at J, with 11 bases between the two ends. The CDR3 loop spans 13 amino acids. Looked up from germline, CDR1 is MNHEY and CDR2 is SVGAGI. CDR3 coding DNA: TGTGCCAGCAGCTCCGACTGGGCCGGGGAGCTGTTTTTT. Translated, it gives CASSSDWAGELFF.

V gene TRBV5-1 combines with J gene TRBJ2-1, with D possibly matching TRBD1 (6 bases). CDR3 length equals 16 residues. V shed 4 bases and J shed 2 bases, with 16 bases lying between them. CDR1 and CDR2 (germline): SGHRS, YFSETQ. In DNA form, the CDR3 reads TGCGCCAGCAGCCCCCTGGTGGGGGCTCCCTACAATGAGCAGTTCTTC. This encodes CASSPLVGAPYNEQFF.

The V gene is TRBV2, the J gene TRBJ1-2; D is uncertain. The CDR3 sequence is 14 residues long. V shed 3 bases and J shed 3 bases, with 11 bases lying between them. Germline-derived CDR1 and CDR2 are SNHLY and FYNNEI. CDR3 nucleotides: TGTGCCAGCAGTGAGTCGGTGCAGTACTATGGCTACACCTTC. Translation: CASSESVQYYGYTF.

The CDR3 DNA is TGTGCCACCAGCCTGCTCCCGGCAGGCTATGGCTACACCTTC. Amino acid sequence: CATSLLPAGYGYTF. The rearrangement uses TRBV15 and TRBJ1-2; D ambiguous. Trimming pared 5 bases from V and 4 bases from J, leaving 14 bases between. This CDR3 is built from 14 residues. Germline loops: CDR1 LNHNV, CDR2 YYDKDF (reference sequence).

The CDR3 nucleotides are TGTGCCAGCAGGGACAATGAGCAGTTCTTC. Protein product: CASRDNEQFF. The chain joins TRBV9 to TRBJ2-1; D is unclear. The germline V and J ends were trimmed by 5 bases and 5 bases, with 2 bases remaining between them. Germline CDR1 reads SGDLS; CDR2 reads YYNGEE. The CDR3 length is 10 residues.

DNA of the CDR3: TGTGCCAGCAGCTTAGAGGTACCAGGCTCCTACGAGCAGTACTTC. Translated: CASSLEVPGSYEQYF. The chain carries TRBV11-2 and TRBJ2-7; the D is unclear. V shed 0 bases and J shed 0 bases, with 9 bases lying between them. The germline V gene has CDR1 SGHAT and CDR2 FQNNGV. This CDR3 has 15 residues.

Written as DNA, the CDR3 is TGTGCCAGCAGTGAAACAGACCCTAACTATGGCTACACCTTC. It encodes CASSETDPNYGYTF. This chain connects TRBV2 to TRBJ1-2; D is ambiguous. CDR3 length: 14 residues. Trimming left V 2 bases short and J 0 bases short, with 7 bases between. Germline V gene lookup returns CDR1 SNHLY and CDR2 FYNNEI.

The chain uses TRBV15 and TRBJ2-3, with D tentatively TRBD2 (6 bases). The CDR3 covers 14 residues. CDR1 and CDR2 (germline): LNHNV, YYDKDF (reference sequence). V lost 8 bases to trimming and J lost 4 bases, with 16 bases between them. The CDR3 is CATAPGERPDTQYF. The CDR3, as DNA: TGTGCCACCGCCCCGGGGGAGCGGCCAGATACGCAGTATTTT. Using reference TRBV15 and TRBJ2-3 for the parts outside the CDR3, the full variable domain is DAMVIQNPRYQVTQFGKPVTLSCSQTLNHNVMYWYQQKSSQAPKLLFHYYDKDFNNEADTPDNFQSRRPNTSFCFLDIRSPGLGDTAMYLCATAPGERPDTQYFGPGTRLTVL.